These 13 T cell receptor beta chains share one sample of origin, sequenced in a study of OX40 agonist ivuxolimab in advanced cancers. Assay used: immunoSEQ multiplex PCR; TCRdb lists only in-frame clones, some missing. The table lists 77,000 or so clones, 92% of them singletons. Sequences were derived from CD4+ or CD8+ T cells sorted from blood, sampled in a trial of the OX40 agonist ivuxolimab. These receptors were obtained from an adult with an advanced solid tumor such as melanoma, head and neck, liver or kidney cancer.

The gene calls are TRBV7-9 and TRBJ1-2; tentative D call: TRBD1 (5 bases). This CDR3 contains 12 residues. With 2 bases removed from V and 4 bases from J, the gap between germline ends came to 5 bases. From germline, CDR1 is SEHNR and CDR2 FQNEAQ (reference sequence). The CDR3 is CASSLTGYGYTF. The CDR3 coding sequence is TGTGCCAGCAGCTTAACAGGCTATGGCTACACCTTC. The full variable domain, its missing parts supplied by reference TRBV7-9 and TRBJ1-2, is DTGVSQNPRHKITKRGQNVTFRCDPISEHNRLYWYRQTLGQGPEFLTYFQNEAQLEKSRLLSDRFSAERPKGSFSTLEIQRTEQGDSAMYLCASSLTGYGYTFGSGTRLTVV.

The genes are TRBV7-4 and TRBJ2-5, with a tentative D call TRBD2 (7 bases). The DNA matches TRBJ2-7 better at its end, which makes the J call doubtful. There are 15 residues in the CDR3. Germline lookup yields CDR1 SGHVT and CDR2 SQSDAQ. The CDR3 region has the DNA TGTGCCAGCAGCTTCCAGGGAGGGACAAACTACGAGCAGTACTTC. This translates into CASSFQGGTNYEQYF.

CDR3 residues: CASSIWGEQYF. CDR3 nucleotides: TGTGCCAGTAGTATTTGGGGCGAGCAGTACTTC. The V call is TRBV19, the J call TRBJ2-7; D not resolved. The CDR3 loop spans 11 amino acids. V dropped 3 bases and J dropped 6 bases, with 6 bases sitting between them. The germline V gene has CDR1 LNHDA and CDR2 SQIVND (reference sequence).

CDR3 coding DNA: TGTGCCAGCAGTTATACGGATACGCAGTATTTT. It yields the protein CASSYTDTQYF. The V call is TRBV2, the J call TRBJ2-3, with D uncertain. The germline CDR1 and CDR2 sequences are SNHLY and FYNNEI. The length of the CDR3 is 11 residues. V lost 5 bases and J 6 bases, leaving 6 bases between the germline ends.

The CDR3, as DNA: TGCGCCAGCAGCCTTCTTGTCGGAGATACGCAGTATTTT. Its translation is CASSLLVGDTQYF. This chain uses TRBV4-3 with TRBJ2-3, with unresolved D. The CDR3 extends over 13 amino acids. Trimming cost V 4 bases and J 5 bases, with 10 bases left between them. Looked up from germline, CDR1 is LGHNA and CDR2 is YSLEER.

The chain links TRBV18 to TRBJ2-1; TRBD2 agrees at 10 bases. CDR1 is KGHSH, CDR2 LQKENI, per germline. V was pared by 3 bases and J by 8 bases, with 7 bases of the junction left unmatched. The CDR3 consists of 15 residues. CDR3 protein: CASSPSSGRTYEQFF. Written as DNA, the CDR3 is TGTGCCAGCTCACCGTCTAGCGGGAGAACCTATGAGCAGTTCTTC.

This clone has just a few counts. The chain combines TRBV2 with TRBJ1-2; D not resolved. Trimming took off 1 base at V and 4 bases at J, with 4 bases between the two ends. Germline values: CDR1 SNHLY, CDR2 FYNNEI. This CDR3 has 12 amino acids. The DNA of the CDR3 is TGTGCCAGCAGTGAAGATACCTATGGCTACACCTTC. Residues: CASSEDTYGYTF.

The J gene is TRBJ2-4, the V gene TRBV10-2, with 10 bases lining up with TRBD2. Germline values: CDR1 WSHSY, CDR2 SAAADI. The CDR3 spans 14 residues. The V and J ends lost 7 bases and 9 bases, in that order; junction bases with no gene match: 9. This chain's CDR3 is CASNQAGGPSIQYF. The CDR3 DNA reads TGCGCCAGCAATCAAGCGGGAGGGCCGTCCATTCAGTACTTC.

CDR3 in DNA: TGTGCCAGCAGCTTAGCCGGGTTCTACGAGCAGTACTTC. Its translation is CASSLAGFYEQYF. V and J are TRBV7-2 and TRBJ2-7; D uncertain. Germline V CDR1 and CDR2: SGHTA, FQGNSA. With 0 bases removed from V and 3 bases from J, the gap between germline ends came to 6 bases. The CDR3 has 13 amino acids.

The gene calls are TRBV28 and TRBJ2-1; no clear D. The CDR3 is 15 residues long. Trimming cost V 1 base and J 2 bases, with 9 bases left between them. The germline CDR1 and CDR2 sequences are MDHEN and SYDVKM. The CDR3 DNA sequence: TGTGCCAGCAGTTTATCCAACTATGCCTACAATGAGCAGTTCTTC. It yields the protein CASSLSNYAYNEQFF. The full variable domain, its missing parts supplied by reference TRBV28 and TRBJ2-1, is DVKVTQSSRYLVKRTGEKVFLECVQDMDHENMFWYRQDPGLGLRLIYFSYDVKMKEKGDIPEGYSVSREKKERFSLILESASTNQTSMYLCASSLSNYAYNEQFFGPGTRLTVL.

CDR3 DNA sequence: TGCGCCAGCAGCCAAGATCCCCCTCCACTGGAGACCCAGTACTTC. It codes for CASSQDPPPLETQYF. This rearrangement joins TRBV4-1 to TRBJ2-5; D uncertain. The germline V gene encodes CDR1 MGHRA and CDR2 YSYEKL. V was shortened by 0 bases and J by 5 bases, with 13 bases between the two germline ends. The CDR3 totals 15 residues.

This rearrangement joins TRBV11-3 to TRBJ2-5; 7 nucleotides align to TRBD2. The V segment lost 8 bases and the J segment 4 bases; nucleotides outside the gene matches: 1. Germline V lookup: CDR1 SGHNT, CDR2 YENEEA. This CDR3 has 11 amino acids. CDR3 DNA: TGTGCCAGCGGGGGGGGAGAGACCCAGTACTTC. Translated, it gives CASGGGETQYF.

The V and J genes are TRBV5-1 and TRBJ2-1; TRBD2 agrees at 10 bases. V gave up 2 bases and J gave up 7 bases; unmatched junction bases: 21. Looked up from germline, CDR1 is SGHRS and CDR2 is YFSETQ. This CDR3 spans 20 amino acids. The CDR3 region has the DNA TGCGCCAGCAGCTTCTTACCGCAAAATGCAGCGGGAGGGAAGAGGAATGAGCAGTTCTTC. Its translation is CASSFLPQNAAGGKRNEQFF.